Listed below are T cell receptor beta chains from one sample, sequenced in a study of beta chain features in type 1 diabetes. The method was immunoSEQ multiplex PCR; TCRdb's version includes in-frame clones alone and lacks a portion of them. The table lists some 240,000 clones, 11% of them singletons. Sample: central memory CD4+ T cells from blood. The receptors were gathered from a man aged 18 to 30 in good health. CDR3s include the opening cysteine and the closing phenylalanine or tryptophan. D genes are given only for firm matches. Where a row states a size, it is once, few, many or the class of an expanded clone; other rows omit it.

TGTGCCATCAGTGGGACGGGGGCCCTCTCCTACGAGCAGTACTTC | CAISGTGALSYEQYF | TRBJ2-7 | few | TRBV10-3 | .
TGTGCCAGCAGCCGAGACAGGGTTGGAAGCGAGCAGTACTTC | CASSRDRVGSEQYF | TRBJ2-7 | many | TRBV11-2 | TRBD1
TGTGCCAGCAGCCCACACGGGGCCTCTGGAAACACCATATATTTT | CASSPHGASGNTIYF | TRBJ1-3 | few | TRBV7-9 | .
TGTGCCAGCAGCTCAACAGGGGCAGAGCAGTTCTTC | CASSSTGAEQFF | TRBJ2-1 | . | TRBV7-3 | TRBD1
TGTGCCAGCAGCTTATTTTGGGGGTCTAGCACAGATACGCAGTATTTT | CASSLFWGSSTDTQYF | TRBJ2-3 | few | TRBV7-9 | .
TGTGCCAGCAGCTTAGGACCCAGGGGGTTCTTC | CASSLGPRGFF | TRBJ2-1 | . | TRBV11-2 | .
TGTGCCACCCTGGCCCCCAGGTCCTACGAGCAGTACTTC | CATLAPRSYEQYF | TRBJ2-7 | many | TRBV28 | .
TGTGCCAGCAGAGGGACAGGCAATCAGCCCCAGCATTTT | CASRGTGNQPQHF | TRBJ1-5 | few | TRBV6-5 | TRBD1
TGTGCCACCAGCAGAGACGGAAACTATGGCTACACCTTC | CATSRDGNYGYTF | TRBJ1-2 | . | TRBV15 | .
TGTGCCAGCAGCGCGAGACTAGCGGGAGCCTACGAGCAGTACTTC | CASSARLAGAYEQYF | TRBJ2-7 | . | TRBV7-9 | TRBD2
TGTGCCACCCGAGGACTGTTCAATGAGCAGTTCTTC | CATRGLFNEQFF | TRBJ2-1 | . | TRBV10-3 | .
TGTGCCAGTAGCGGGGGCGGCTCCGTTGTGAATGAGCAGTTCTTC | CASSGGGSVVNEQFF | TRBJ2-1 | few | TRBV19 | .
TGTGCCAGCAGCTTCACGGCTGGGAGTCGAGGCACAGATACGCAGTATTTT | CASSFTAGSRGTDTQYF | TRBJ2-3 | few | TRBV7-9 | .
TGTGCCAGCAGTATCAGGGCCTCGAACTATGGCTACACCTTC | CASSIRASNYGYTF | TRBJ1-2 | . | TRBV9 | .
TGTGCCAGCAGTTACTCGGCGGGTACCTACAATGAGCAGTTCTTC | CASSYSAGTYNEQFF | TRBJ2-1 | few | TRBV6-5 | .
TGTGCCAGCTCACCCGTAGCGGGAGGCTCCTACGAGCAGTACTTC | CASSPVAGGSYEQYF | TRBJ2-7 | few | TRBV18 | TRBD2
TGCGCCAGCAGCTCACGACTAGCGGGAGGGCCGGGGATCTCCTACGAGCAGTACTTC | CASSSRLAGGPGISYEQYF | TRBJ2-7 | few | TRBV4-3 | TRBD2
TGCGCCAGCAGCCAAGGTCCAGCCGGGACCACAAACTCCTACGAGCAGTACTTC | CASSQGPAGTTNSYEQYF | TRBJ2-7 | . | TRBV4-1 | .
TGCGCCAGCAGCTTTCATGCGGGAGCTGCCTACAATGAGCAGTTCTTC | CASSFHAGAAYNEQFF | TRBJ2-1 | few | TRBV5-1 | TRBD2
TGTGCCAGCAGCGCCCGGGGTAGCGGGACTGGGGCCAACGTCCTGACTTTC | CASSARGSGTGANVLTF | TRBJ2-6 | . | TRBV9 | TRBD2
TGTGCCAGCAGTTATAGTCCTGTCACACGCGGGGAGACCCAGTACTTC | CASSYSPVTRGETQYF | TRBJ2-5 | few | TRBV6-5 | .
TGTGCCTGGAGTGACCCCGGTGGTAGCGGGAGTTACAATGAGCAGTTCTTC | CAWSDPGGSGSYNEQFF | TRBJ2-1 | many | TRBV30 | TRBD2
TGTGCCAGCAGTCAGGCAGGGGTGGAAATGGAGACCCAGTACTTC | CASSQAGVEMETQYF | TRBJ2-5 | . | TRBV7-3 | .
TGTGCCAGCAGTCCAAATCCGGGGGTGGTTTCCACAGATACGCAGTATTTT | CASSPNPGVVSTDTQYF | TRBJ2-3 | few | TRBV7-7 | .
TGTGCCAGCAGCTTGCCCCGGGTCGGCGGTGGTGGCTACACCTTC | CASSLPRVGGGGYTF | TRBJ1-2 | many | TRBV5-4 | .
TGTGCCAGCAGTCTATCCACAGATACGCAGTATTTT | CASSLSTDTQYF | TRBJ2-3 | . | TRBV6-1 | .
TGCGCCAGCAGGTCCAGCGGGGGGACAGATACGCAGTATTTT | CASRSSGGTDTQYF | TRBJ2-3 | . | TRBV10-2 | TRBD2
TGCAGCGTTGTAGCGCAGGGACTAGCGCGAGAGCAGTACTTC | CSVVAQGLAREQYF | TRBJ2-7 | . | TRBV29-1 | TRBD2
TGTGCCTGGAGTGTAGGGCACCACAATGAGCAGTTCTTC | CAWSVGHHNEQFF | TRBJ2-1 | few | TRBV30 | .
TGTGCCAGCAGCGCGGACAGGGGGAGAGAGCAGTACTTC | CASSADRGREQYF | TRBJ2-7 | few | TRBV11-2 | TRBD1
TGCAGCGTTGAAGGTGGGAGCTCCTACAATGAGCAGTTCTTC | CSVEGGSSYNEQFF | TRBJ2-1 | few | TRBV29-1 | .
TGTGCCGGCTTCCGGACACCGAACACTGAAGCTTTCTTT | CAGFRTPNTEAFF | TRBJ1-1 | . | TRBV30 | .
TGTGCCAGCAGTTACTACGGCGGGTCCTACGAGCAGTACTTC | CASSYYGGSYEQYF | TRBJ2-7 | few | TRBV6-5 | .
TGCAGTGGTGCCAGTCGGGATACGCAGTATTTT | CSGASRDTQYF | TRBJ2-3 | . | TRBV20-1 | .
TGTGCCAGCAGCCGACCCACTAGCGGCCAAGAGACCCAGTACTTC | CASSRPTSGQETQYF | TRBJ2-5 | . | TRBV7-8 | TRBD2
TGCGCCAGCAGCCAAGCGGGTCAGCCCCAGCATTTT | CASSQAGQPQHF | TRBJ1-5 | many | TRBV4-1 | .
TGTGCCACCAGCAGAGATGTCCTCCGCGAGCAGTACTTC | CATSRDVLREQYF | TRBJ2-7 | . | TRBV15 | .
TGTGCCAGCAGACAGATAGGGAGCTCCTACAATGAGCAGTTCTTC | CASRQIGSSYNEQFF | TRBJ2-1 | few | TRBV7-2 | .
TGTGCCAGCAGTGGTGGGACACGAACCTACAATGAGCAGTTCTTC | CASSGGTRTYNEQFF | TRBJ2-1 | many | TRBV2 | .
TGTGCCAGCAGTTTTGGGTGGAACACTGAAGCTTTCTTT | CASSFGWNTEAFF | TRBJ1-1 | many | TRBV6-1 | .
TGTGCCGCCAACCCGGGTCGTGAAGCTTTCTTT | CAANPGREAFF | TRBJ1-1 | many | TRBV30 | .
TGTGCCAGCAGCTTAGGAGGACAGACAGATACGCAGTATTTT | CASSLGGQTDTQYF | TRBJ2-3 | few | TRBV7-9 | .
TGTGCCAGCAGAGCCGGGACCACGGGATATCATGGCTACACCTTC | CASRAGTTGYHGYTF | TRBJ1-2 | many | TRBV2 | .
TGCAGTGCCCTGTACAATGAGCAGTTCTTC | CSALYNEQFF | TRBJ2-1 | few | TRBV20-1 | .
TGTGCCACCAGCACCCTGCTAGAGGGCTACGGTGAGCAGTTCTTC | CATSTLLEGYGEQFF | TRBJ2-1 | many | TRBV15 | .
TGCGCCAGCAGCCAAGAAGAAATCTACGAGCAGTACTTC | CASSQEEIYEQYF | TRBJ2-7 | few | TRBV4-1 | .
TGTGCCAGCAGCTTATCCAGGGGGGATACGCAGTATTTT | CASSLSRGDTQYF | TRBJ2-3 | . | TRBV7-2 | TRBD1
TGCGCCAGCAGCTACTCGTGGACAGTAACATTACCCTACGAGCAGTACTTC | CASSYSWTVTLPYEQYF | TRBJ2-7 | . | TRBV5-1 | .
TGCGCCCGAAACCTGGGAGAGACCCAGTACTTC | CARNLGETQYF | TRBJ2-5 | many | TRBV2 | .
TGTGCCAGCAGGACTAGCGGAAGCACAGATACGCAGTATTTT | CASRTSGSTDTQYF | TRBJ2-3 | few | TRBV14 | TRBD2
TGTGCCAGCAGTGACAGATTTCTAGTTCAAAACAATGAGCAGTTCTTC | CASSDRFLVQNNEQFF | TRBJ2-1 | few | TRBV2 | .
TGTGCCAGCTCACCCAGACTACCTGCGAACACCGGGGAGCTGTTTTTT | CASSPRLPANTGELFF | TRBJ2-2 | few | TRBV18 | .
TGTGCCTGGAGTGGGGGGGTTCGCACAGATACGCAGTATTTT | CAWSGGVRTDTQYF | TRBJ2-3 | . | TRBV30 | .
TGTGCCAGCAGCCGGACTGATCAGCCCCAGCATTTT | CASSRTDQPQHF | TRBJ1-5 | . | TRBV28 | .
TGCGCCAGCGGGGGGGGATATGAGAACACTGAAGCTTTCTTT | CASGGGYENTEAFF | TRBJ1-1 | . | TRBV4-1 | .